This is a list of T cell receptor beta chains from one sample in a study of blood T cell repertoires in COVID-19. Here immunoSEQ multiplex PCR was the method, and the copy in TCRdb shows in-frame clones only, minus some. The sample has tens of thousands of clones; 88% are singletons. Sequenced input: peripheral blood. The source is a woman in her sixties or seventies with acute or convalescent COVID-19. The CDR3 runs from the conserved cysteine through the conserved F or W. The D gene is left open where the match is weak. Size is stated for part of the rows, as once, few or many counts, or as a class when the clone is expanded.

D gene	V gene	J gene	clone size	CDR3 DNA	CDR3 protein
.	TRBV3-1/TRBV3-2	TRBJ1-1	.	TGTGCCAGCAGCCAAGATGGAGGTTACAAAGCTTTCTTT	CASSQDGGYKAFF
.	TRBV5-4	TRBJ1-4	.	TGTGCCAGCAGCTTGGAGGGAGGGGCTAATGAAAAACTGTTTTTT	CASSLEGGANEKLFF
TRBD1	TRBV10-3	TRBJ1-1	.	TGTGCCATCAGCAGGACAGGGGGCGAAACTGAAGCTTTCTTT	CAISRTGGETEAFF
.	TRBV5-6	TRBJ1-3	.	TGTGCCAGCAGCTTCGCCTACAGTGACGGAAACACCATATATTTT	CASSFAYSDGNTIYF
TRBD1	TRBV24-1	TRBJ2-5	.	TGTGCCACCAGTGATTCCTCCGACCAGACAGGGGAGACCCAGTACTTC	CATSDSSDQTGETQYF
TRBD1	TRBV28	TRBJ2-7	once	TGTGCCAGCAGTCACCGTCCGGGGACAGGGGCCCTCTACGAGCAGTACTTC	CASSHRPGTGALYEQYF
TRBD1	TRBV19	TRBJ1-5	once	TGTGCCAGTAGTATAGCCCAGACAGGGGGCAATCAGCCCCAGCATTTT	CASSIAQTGGNQPQHF
TRBD2	TRBV2	TRBJ2-3	.	TGTGCCAGCAGCCCCCTTGGCGGGAGCTTTGATACGCAGTATTTT	CASSPLGGSFDTQYF
TRBD1	TRBV9	TRBJ1-4	.	TGTGCCAGCAGCGGGAATTCCGGGACAGGGGATGAAAAACTGTTTTTT	CASSGNSGTGDEKLFF
TRBD2	TRBV19	TRBJ2-5	.	TGTGCCAGTAGTATAGGGACTAGCGGGGGGGCCGCACGAGAGACCCAGTACTTC	CASSIGTSGGAARETQYF
.	TRBV3-1/TRBV3-2	TRBJ1-1	once	TGTGCCAGCAGCCAAGATGGAAGAGGGGGTGCACAAAGGGCTTTCTTT	CASSQDGRGGAQRAFF
.	TRBV28	TRBJ1-1	once	TGTGCATCCCGCGCAGCGATGAACACTGAAGCTTTCTTT	CASRAAMNTEAFF
.	TRBV28	TRBJ1-4	once	TGTGCCAGCAGTCCCCCCCTTGAAAAACTGTTTTTT	CASSPPLEKLFF
.	TRBV3-1/TRBV3-2	TRBJ2-7	.	TGTGCCAGCAGCCCCCGCCCCGGACAGATCTACGAGCAGTACTTC	CASSPRPGQIYEQYF
TRBD2	TRBV6-5	TRBJ2-3	.	TGTGCCAGCAGTCCCGCGAGGGGAGGGACAGATACGCAGTATTTT	CASSPARGGTDTQYF
.	TRBV12-5	TRBJ1-5	.	TGTGCTAGTGGTTTGGGGCAGGGTAATCAGCCCCAGCATTTT	CASGLGQGNQPQHF